Listed below are T cell receptor beta chains from one sample, sequenced in a study of T cells after yellow fever vaccination. TCRdb reprocessed the 5' RACE reads with MiXCR, giving one entry per CDR3 protein. The table includes a few hundred thousand distinct CDR3 sequences, almost 4% detected once. This specimen was PBMCs, taken 5 days after the yellow fever booster vaccination. The receptors were gathered from a man younger than 35 who received the YFV17D yellow fever vaccine. CDR3s include the opening cysteine and the closing phenylalanine or tryptophan. Each record gives: CDR3 DNA, CDR3 protein, CDR3 length, clone size, D gene, V gene, J gene. D genes are given only for firm matches. Clone size is given for some rows only: seen once, a few or many times, or a class if the clone is expanded.

TGTGCCAGCAGCGACCCAAAAGAGACCCAGTACTTC	CASSDPKETQYF	12	.	.	TRBV6-2/TRBV6-3	TRBJ2-5
TGTGCCAGCGGCACTCCCGAACTAGCGGGGGAAGAGAATGAGCAGTTCTTC	CASGTPELAGEENEQFF	17	many	TRBD2	TRBV2	TRBJ2-1
TGTGCCAGCAGCTACCGACAGGGTTTCACAGATACGCAGTATTTT	CASSYRQGFTDTQYF	15	.	TRBD1	TRBV7-6	TRBJ2-3
TGCAGCGCCTCGGGGACTAGCGGGGGGGATAATGAGCAGTTCTTC	CSASGTSGGDNEQFF	15	.	TRBD2	TRBV29-1	TRBJ2-1
TGTGCCAGCAGCAGAGGTCTAGCGGAGGATACGCAGTATTTT	CASSRGLAEDTQYF	14	.	TRBD2	TRBV7-2	TRBJ2-3
TGTGCTAGTGACGAGGGGACTAGCGGGGGGGAAAGTGGAGATACGCAGTATTTT	CASDEGTSGGESGDTQYF	18	many	TRBD2	TRBV12-5	TRBJ2-3
TGCGCCAGCAGCTTGTACATTGGCACAGATACGCAGTATTTT	CASSLYIGTDTQYF	14	.	.	TRBV5-1	TRBJ2-3
TGTGCCTGGGGGACTAGCGTAGAGACCCAGTACTTC	CAWGTSVETQYF	12	.	TRBD2	TRBV30	TRBJ2-5
TGTGCCAGCAGCTTACCTCTAGCGGGGTCTCCCGGGGAGCTGTTTTTT	CASSLPLAGSPGELFF	16	.	TRBD2	TRBV5-4	TRBJ2-2
TGTGCCAGCAGCTTTTTACCGGGGAGCTATGGCTACACCTTC	CASSFLPGSYGYTF	14	many	.	TRBV7-9	TRBJ1-2
TGCGCCAGCAGCCAAGAGGAACGGGGGAACGAAGCTTTCTTT	CASSQEERGNEAFF	14	few	.	TRBV4-3	TRBJ1-1
TGCAGTGCCGAGTTACTGACAACCACAGATACGCAGTATTTT	CSAELLTTTDTQYF	14	many	.	TRBV20-1	TRBJ2-3
TGCAGTGCTAGGAGCGGGGGAGGGGCCAACGTCCTGACTTTC	CSARSGGGANVLTF	14	many	TRBD2	TRBV20-1	TRBJ2-6
TGTGCCAGCAGCCCCCGAGACAGATCGGCAGCTACGCAGTATTTT	CASSPRDRSAATQYF	15	.	.	TRBV9	TRBJ2-3
TGTGCCAGCAGCTTAGGTCGTCGAGCGGGGGACCAAGAGACCCAGTACTTC	CASSLGRRAGDQETQYF	17	.	TRBD2	TRBV7-9	TRBJ2-5
TGCGCCAGCGGGGGTGGTGGCGTCAGGCAGAACACTGAAGCTTTCTTT	CASGGGGVRQNTEAFF	16	few	.	TRBV5-1	TRBJ1-1
TGCGCCAGCAGCTTGGAGACGGCGAACACCGGGGAGCTGTTTTTT	CASSLETANTGELFF	15	many	.	TRBV5-1	TRBJ2-2
TGTGCCAGTAGTATCGCGGTGAACACTGAAGCTTTCTTT	CASSIAVNTEAFF	13	.	.	TRBV19	TRBJ1-1
TGTGCCAGCAGCCTCGTTTACAGGGGAGTCTTCGGCTACACCTTC	CASSLVYRGVFGYTF	15	.	TRBD1	TRBV7-2	TRBJ1-2
TGTGCCAGCAGCTTCGGACGGAGCTCCTATAATTCACCCCTCCACTTT	CASSFGRSSYNSPLHF	16	few	.	TRBV7-6	TRBJ1-6
TGTGCCAGCAGTAACGGGGGAGGCTACACCTTC	CASSNGGGYTF	11	few	.	TRBV6-5	TRBJ1-2
TGCGCCAGCTCTACGCGGACTAAGAACACCGGGGAGCTGTTTTTT	CASSTRTKNTGELFF	15	many	.	TRBV4-3	TRBJ2-2
TGTGCCAGCAGCCACGGGACCTCCTACAATGAGCAGTTCTTC	CASSHGTSYNEQFF	14	many	.	TRBV11-2	TRBJ2-1
TGTGCCAGCAGCCTGGGACCGGGGACCGGGGAGCTGTTTTTT	CASSLGPGTGELFF	14	few	.	TRBV5-5	TRBJ2-2
TGTGCCAGCAGCTACGGGACAGGGACCACCGGGGAGCTGTTTTTT	CASSYGTGTTGELFF	15	many	TRBD1	TRBV7-2	TRBJ2-2
TGCGCCAGCAGCCTCGGGACAGGGGGAAACTATGGCTACACCTTC	CASSLGTGGNYGYTF	15	many	TRBD1	TRBV4-1	TRBJ1-2
TGCGCCAGCAGCTTTACAGGGGGCGAAGGCACCGGGGAGCTGTTTTTT	CASSFTGGEGTGELFF	16	many	TRBD1	TRBV5-1	TRBJ2-2